Listed below are T cell receptor beta chains from one sample, sequenced in a study of blood T cell repertoires in COVID-19. Generated by immunoSEQ multiplex PCR, the TCRdb table keeps only in-frame clones and is missing some. The table has roughly 46,000 clones, more than 70% seen once; the top ten hold about a tenth. The sequencing sample was made of peripheral blood. The receptor set was obtained from a man aged 50-60 years with active COVID-19. CDR3s include the opening cysteine and the closing phenylalanine or tryptophan. Fields, in order: V gene, clone size, D gene, J gene, CDR3 DNA, CDR3 protein. The D gene is left open where the match is weak. Clone size is given for some rows only: seen once, a few or many times, or a class if the clone is expanded.

V: TRBV19
size: once
D: NA
J: TRBJ2-2
DNA: TGTGCCAGTAGTATGTGGTCCCTCGAGAGTGGCGGGGAGCTGTTTTTT
CDR3: CASSMWSLESGGELFF

V: TRBV6-6
size: once
D: TRBD2
J: TRBJ2-3
DNA: TGTGCCAGCAGTCGAGCCGGGACTAGCGGGGGCCCCTCGAATTTT
CDR3: CASSRAGTSGGPSNF

V: TRBV15
size: NA
D: TRBD2
J: TRBJ2-3
DNA: TGTGCCACCAGCAGCTTTGCCGGGACTAGCGGGAGGGGGGGCACAGATACGCAGTATTTT
CDR3: CATSSFAGTSGRGGTDTQYF

V: TRBV9
size: NA
D: TRBD2
J: TRBJ2-4
DNA: TGTGCCAGCAGCCTCGGGACTAGCGGGGCTAAAAACATTCAGTACTTC
CDR3: CASSLGTSGAKNIQYF

V: TRBV3-1/TRBV3-2
size: NA
D: TRBD2
J: TRBJ2-4
DNA: TGTGCCAGCAGCCAGGGGGCGGGAGGACGAGACATTCAGTACTTC
CDR3: CASSQGAGGRDIQYF

V: TRBV2
size: NA
D: NA
J: TRBJ1-3
DNA: TGTGCCAGCAGTGAAATCGGGTGGTCTGGAAACACCATATATTTT
CDR3: CASSEIGWSGNTIYF

V: TRBV19
size: once
D: NA
J: TRBJ1-5
DNA: TGTGCCAGTAGTATCGGTCAGCCCCAGCATTTT
CDR3: CASSIGQPQHF

V: TRBV7-8
size: NA
D: TRBD2
J: TRBJ2-7
DNA: TGTGCCAGCAGCTTAGTTGGGACTAGCGGCCCCTACGAGCAGTACTTC
CDR3: CASSLVGTSGPYEQYF

V: TRBV7-6
size: NA
D: NA
J: TRBJ2-7
DNA: TGTGCCAGCAGCCCCAGGGGACGGAGCTCCTACGAGCAGTACTTC
CDR3: CASSPRGRSSYEQYF

V: TRBV5-1
size: NA
D: TRBD1
J: TRBJ2-5
DNA: TGCGCCAGCAGCTCGGGACAGGGGGATAGGGAGACCCAGTACTTC
CDR3: CASSSGQGDRETQYF

V: TRBV2
size: NA
D: TRBD1
J: TRBJ1-3
DNA: TGTGCCAGCAGTATACAGGGGTTTGGAAACACCATATATTTT
CDR3: CASSIQGFGNTIYF

V: TRBV4-1
size: NA
D: TRBD1
J: TRBJ2-7
DNA: TGCGCCAGCAGCTTCCGGACAGGGGAAGGGATCGAGCAGTACTTC
CDR3: CASSFRTGEGIEQYF

V: TRBV4-3
size: NA
D: NA
J: TRBJ2-3
DNA: TGCGCCAGCAGCCAAGATGCCGGCGGGGCTGAGGTGGGAGATACGCAGTATTTT
CDR3: CASSQDAGGAEVGDTQYF

V: TRBV11-1
size: once
D: TRBD2
J: TRBJ2-7
DNA: TGTGCCAGCAGCTTTGCGGGAGACAAATACGAGCAGTACTTC
CDR3: CASSFAGDKYEQYF

V: TRBV5-1
size: NA
D: TRBD1
J: TRBJ2-2
DNA: TGCGCCAGCAGCTGGACAGGCCCAAAGACCGGGGAGCTGTTTTTT
CDR3: CASSWTGPKTGELFF

V: TRBV29-1
size: NA
D: TRBD2
J: TRBJ2-1
DNA: TGCAGCGTTGGACTAGCGGGAGCTGGGGGCAATGAGCAGTTCTTC
CDR3: CSVGLAGAGGNEQFF

V: TRBV19
size: NA
D: NA
J: TRBJ2-3
DNA: TGTGCCGCCTCCGAAACTAGACGCAACACAGATACGCAGTATTTT
CDR3: CAASETRRNTDTQYF

V: TRBV3-1/TRBV3-2
size: NA
D: NA
J: TRBJ1-6
DNA: TGTGCCAGCAGTTACGAACAGGGTTGGAATTCACCCCTCCACTTT
CDR3: CASSYEQGWNSPLHF

V: TRBV30
size: few
D: NA
J: TRBJ2-7
DNA: TGTGCCTGGAGCATTTACAGGCGCTCCTACGAGCAGTACTTC
CDR3: CAWSIYRRSYEQYF

V: TRBV12-1
size: NA
D: NA
J: TRBJ2-1
DNA: TGTGCCAGCAGCCTGGCCTCGACTGGCGGGAGCAATGAGCAGTTCTTC
CDR3: CASSLASTGGSNEQFF

V: TRBV2
size: NA
D: TRBD2
J: TRBJ2-1
DNA: TGTGCCAGCGGTGTTACTAGCGGAAGTACGGGGCAGTTCTTC
CDR3: CASGVTSGSTGQFF

V: TRBV7-2
size: NA
D: TRBD2
J: TRBJ2-3
DNA: TGTGCCAGCAGCTTACGGACTAGCGGCACAGATACGCAGTATTTT
CDR3: CASSLRTSGTDTQYF

V: TRBV7-9
size: NA
D: NA
J: TRBJ2-5
DNA: TGTGCCAGCAGCCAGCCAGGAGGGAAAGAGACCCAGTACTTC
CDR3: CASSQPGGKETQYF

V: TRBV4-2
size: NA
D: TRBD2
J: TRBJ2-7
DNA: TGTGCCAGCAGCCCACGGCAACGGGGGGGCCTCTACGAGCAGTACTTC
CDR3: CASSPRQRGGLYEQYF

V: TRBV6-6
size: NA
D: TRBD1
J: TRBJ1-6
DNA: TGTGCACACCGCGGACAGGGTGATAATTCACCCCTCCACTTT
CDR3: CAHRGQGDNSPLHF

V: TRBV7-9
size: NA
D: NA
J: TRBJ1-6
DNA: TGTGCCAGCACCCAGCAGCGCAGGGATGGTGGTTCACCCCTCCACTTT
CDR3: CASTQQRRDGGSPLHF

V: TRBV20-1
size: NA
D: NA
J: TRBJ2-7
DNA: TGCAGTGCTCTGAGGCAATTCGAGCAGTACTTC
CDR3: CSALRQFEQYF

V: TRBV9
size: NA
D: NA
J: TRBJ1-2
DNA: TGTGCCAGCAGCGTCCAGGACTATGGCTACACCTTC
CDR3: CASSVQDYGYTF

V: TRBV7-9
size: NA
D: NA
J: TRBJ1-2
DNA: TGTGCCAGCAGCTCTAGCGGGGGGCCGGGGTATGGCTACACCTTC
CDR3: CASSSSGGPGYGYTF

V: TRBV5-1
size: NA
D: NA
J: TRBJ2-7
DNA: TGCGCCAGCAGCTTGGTTGGCGTGTTGGCGGGGGAGCAGTACTTC
CDR3: CASSLVGVLAGEQYF

V: TRBV3-1/TRBV3-2
size: NA
D: NA
J: TRBJ1-5
DNA: TGTGCCAGCAGCCAAGAGTGGGGGCTGGGGTGGCCCCAGCATTTT
CDR3: CASSQEWGLGWPQHF

V: TRBV7-8
size: NA
D: TRBD2
J: TRBJ2-2
DNA: TGTGCCAGCAGCTTTAGACTAGCGGGAGGGCCTAGCACCGGGGAGCTGTTTTTT
CDR3: CASSFRLAGGPSTGELFF

V: TRBV18
size: NA
D: NA
J: TRBJ1-6
DNA: TGTGCCAGCTCCGGGACTTCGGATAATTCACCCCTCCACTTT
CDR3: CASSGTSDNSPLHF

V: TRBV28
size: NA
D: NA
J: TRBJ2-1
DNA: TGTGCCAGCAGTTTATCTCGGACAGCTGAGCAGTTCTTC
CDR3: CASSLSRTAEQFF

V: TRBV14
size: few
D: NA
J: TRBJ2-2
DNA: TGTGCCAGCAGCCAAGATGGGTGGGGGCAGCACGGGGAGCTGTTTTTT
CDR3: CASSQDGWGQHGELFF

V: TRBV5-4
size: NA
D: TRBD2
J: TRBJ2-3
DNA: TGTGCCAGCAGCTTGGCGAGGGAGGGGGATACGCAGTATTTT
CDR3: CASSLAREGDTQYF

V: TRBV24-1
size: NA
D: TRBD2
J: TRBJ2-7
DNA: TGTGCCACCAGTGATTCATCTCCCGGGACTAGAATCCACGAGCAGTACTTC
CDR3: CATSDSSPGTRIHEQYF